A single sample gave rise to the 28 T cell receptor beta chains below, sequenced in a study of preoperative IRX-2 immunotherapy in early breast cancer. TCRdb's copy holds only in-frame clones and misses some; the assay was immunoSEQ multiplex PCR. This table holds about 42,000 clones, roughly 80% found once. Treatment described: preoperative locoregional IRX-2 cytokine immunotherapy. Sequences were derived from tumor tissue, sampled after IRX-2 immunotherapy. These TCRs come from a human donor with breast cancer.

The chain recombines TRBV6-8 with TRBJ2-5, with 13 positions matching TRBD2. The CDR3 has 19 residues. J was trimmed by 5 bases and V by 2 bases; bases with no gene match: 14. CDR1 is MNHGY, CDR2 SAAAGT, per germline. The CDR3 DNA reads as TGTGCCAGCAGTTACGCCCCCGGGACTAGCGGGATGCTGGTTGAGACCCAGTACTTC. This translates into CASSYAPGTSGMLVETQYF.

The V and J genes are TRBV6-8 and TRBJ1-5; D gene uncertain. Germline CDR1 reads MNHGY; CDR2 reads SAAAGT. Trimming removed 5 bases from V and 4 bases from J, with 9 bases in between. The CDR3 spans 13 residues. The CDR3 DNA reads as TGTGCCAGCAGTGCTCCGGGGAATCAGCCCCAGCATTTT. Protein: CASSAPGNQPQHF.

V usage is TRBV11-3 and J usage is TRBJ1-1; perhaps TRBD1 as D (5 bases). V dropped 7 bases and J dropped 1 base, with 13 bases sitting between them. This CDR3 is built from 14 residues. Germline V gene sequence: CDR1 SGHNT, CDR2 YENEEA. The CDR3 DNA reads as TGTGCCAGCAACAAAGGGGAGGCGAACACTGAAGCTTTCTTT. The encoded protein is CASNKGEANTEAFF.

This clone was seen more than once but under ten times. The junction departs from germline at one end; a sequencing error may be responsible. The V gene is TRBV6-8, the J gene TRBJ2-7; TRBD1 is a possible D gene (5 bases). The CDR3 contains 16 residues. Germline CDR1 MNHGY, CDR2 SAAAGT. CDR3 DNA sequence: TGTGCCATCAGTGCAGCTCAAGGTGTCAGGGCCTACGAGCAGTACTTC. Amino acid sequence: CAISAAQGVRAYEQYF.

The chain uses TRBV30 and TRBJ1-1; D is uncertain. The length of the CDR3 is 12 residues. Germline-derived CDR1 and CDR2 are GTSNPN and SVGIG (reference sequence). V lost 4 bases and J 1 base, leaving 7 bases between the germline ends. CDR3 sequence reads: CAWKHWNTEAFF. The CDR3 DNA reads TGTGCCTGGAAACACTGGAACACTGAAGCTTTCTTT.

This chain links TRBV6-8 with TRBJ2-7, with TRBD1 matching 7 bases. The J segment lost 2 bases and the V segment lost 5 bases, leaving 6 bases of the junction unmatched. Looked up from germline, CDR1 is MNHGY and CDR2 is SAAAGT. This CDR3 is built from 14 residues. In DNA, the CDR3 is TGTGCCAGCAGTGTTCGACAGGGTACCTACGAGCAGTACTTC. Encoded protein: CASSVRQGTYEQYF.

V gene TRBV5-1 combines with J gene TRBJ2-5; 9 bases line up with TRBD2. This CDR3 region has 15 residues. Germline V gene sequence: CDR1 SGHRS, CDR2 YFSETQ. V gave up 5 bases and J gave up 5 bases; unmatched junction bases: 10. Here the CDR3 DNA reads TGCGCCAGCAGACAGATAGCGGGAGTGGGTGAGACCCAGTACTTC. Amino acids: CASRQIAGVGETQYF. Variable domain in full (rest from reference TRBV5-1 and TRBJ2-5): KAGVTQTPRYLIKTRGQQVTLSCSPISGHRSVSWYQQTPGQGLQFLFEYFSETQRNKGNFPGRFSGRQFSNSRSEMNVSTLELGDSALYLCASRQIAGVGETQYFGPGTRLLVL.

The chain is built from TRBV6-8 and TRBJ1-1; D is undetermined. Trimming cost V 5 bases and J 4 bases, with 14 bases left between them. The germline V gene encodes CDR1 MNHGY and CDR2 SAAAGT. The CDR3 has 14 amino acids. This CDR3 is CASSSPGYSTEAFF. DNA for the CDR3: TGTGCCAGCAGTAGTCCCGGTTACAGCACTGAAGCTTTCTTT.

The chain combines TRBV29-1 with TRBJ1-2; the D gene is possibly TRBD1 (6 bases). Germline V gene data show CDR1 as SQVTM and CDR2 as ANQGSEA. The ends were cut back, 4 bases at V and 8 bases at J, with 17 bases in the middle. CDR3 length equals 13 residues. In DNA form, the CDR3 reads TGCAGCGTTGCAGGTGGGGCAGGGGACGGCTACACCTTC. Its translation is CSVAGGAGDGYTF.

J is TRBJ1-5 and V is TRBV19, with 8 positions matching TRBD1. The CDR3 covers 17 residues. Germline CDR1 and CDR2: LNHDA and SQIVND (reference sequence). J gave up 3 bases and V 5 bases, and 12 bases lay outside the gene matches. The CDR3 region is CASSSPAGRGHNQPQHF. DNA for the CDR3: TGTGCCAGTAGTTCCCCCGCGGGCAGGGGGCACAATCAGCCCCAGCATTTT.

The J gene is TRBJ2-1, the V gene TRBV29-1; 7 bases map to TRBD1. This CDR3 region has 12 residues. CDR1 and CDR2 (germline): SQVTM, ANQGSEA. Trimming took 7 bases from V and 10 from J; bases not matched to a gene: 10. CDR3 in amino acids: CSALTGPKEQFF. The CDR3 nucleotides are TGCAGCGCCTTGACAGGGCCCAAGGAGCAGTTCTTC.

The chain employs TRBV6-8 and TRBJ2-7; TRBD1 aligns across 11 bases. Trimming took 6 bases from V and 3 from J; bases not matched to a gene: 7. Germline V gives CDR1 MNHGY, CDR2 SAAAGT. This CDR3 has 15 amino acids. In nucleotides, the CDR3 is TGTGCCAGCAGAAGCGGGACAGGGGGAAACTACGAGCAGTACTTC. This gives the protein CASRSGTGGNYEQYF.

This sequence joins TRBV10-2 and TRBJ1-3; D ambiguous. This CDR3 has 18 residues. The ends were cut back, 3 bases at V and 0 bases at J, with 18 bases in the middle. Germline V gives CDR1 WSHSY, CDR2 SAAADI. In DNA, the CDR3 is TGCGCCAGCAGTGAACGCACACCTGCACAGCCCTCTGGAAACACCATATATTTT. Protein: CASSERTPAQPSGNTIYF.

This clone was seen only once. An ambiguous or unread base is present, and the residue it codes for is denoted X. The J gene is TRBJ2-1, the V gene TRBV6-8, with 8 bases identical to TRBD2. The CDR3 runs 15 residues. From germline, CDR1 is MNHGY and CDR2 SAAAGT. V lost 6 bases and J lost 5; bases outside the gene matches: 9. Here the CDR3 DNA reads TGTGCCAGCAGCGCCGGGCTAGCGGGYAACAATGAGCAGTTCTTC. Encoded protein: CASSAGLAXNNEQFF. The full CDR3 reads CASSAGLAGNNEQFF.

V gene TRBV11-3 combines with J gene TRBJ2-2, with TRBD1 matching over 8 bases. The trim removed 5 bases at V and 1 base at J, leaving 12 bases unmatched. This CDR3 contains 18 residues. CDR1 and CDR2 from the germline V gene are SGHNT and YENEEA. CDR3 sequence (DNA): TGTGCCAGCAGCCACCCTCGGGCCGGACAGGGGAACACCGGGGAGCTGTTTTTT. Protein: CASSHPRAGQGNTGELFF.

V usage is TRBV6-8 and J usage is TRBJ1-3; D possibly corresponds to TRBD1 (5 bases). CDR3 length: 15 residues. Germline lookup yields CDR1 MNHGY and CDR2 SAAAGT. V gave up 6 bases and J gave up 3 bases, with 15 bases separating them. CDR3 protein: CASRVTGVGGNTIYF. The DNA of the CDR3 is TGTGCCAGCAGGGTTACAGGTGTGGGTGGAAACACCATATATTTT.

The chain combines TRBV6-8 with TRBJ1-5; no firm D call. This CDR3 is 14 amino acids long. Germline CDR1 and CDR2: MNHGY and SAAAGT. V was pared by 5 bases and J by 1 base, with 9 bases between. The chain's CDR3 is CASSVQASNQPQHF. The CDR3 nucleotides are TGTGCCAGCAGTGTGCAGGCGAGCAATCAGCCCCAGCATTTT.

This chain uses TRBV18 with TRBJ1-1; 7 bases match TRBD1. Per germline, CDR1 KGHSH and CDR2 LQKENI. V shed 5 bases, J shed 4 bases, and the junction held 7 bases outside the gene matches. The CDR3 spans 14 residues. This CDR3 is CASSSVQGSTEAFF. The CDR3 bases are TGTGCCAGCTCATCCGTACAGGGGTCCACTGAAGCTTTCTTT. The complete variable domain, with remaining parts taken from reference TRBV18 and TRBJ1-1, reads NAGVMQNPRHLVRRRGQEARLRCSPMKGHSHVYWYRQLPEEGLKFMVYLQKENIIDESGMPKERFSAEFPKEGPSILRIQQVVRGDSAAYFCASSSVQGSTEAFFGQGTRLTVV.

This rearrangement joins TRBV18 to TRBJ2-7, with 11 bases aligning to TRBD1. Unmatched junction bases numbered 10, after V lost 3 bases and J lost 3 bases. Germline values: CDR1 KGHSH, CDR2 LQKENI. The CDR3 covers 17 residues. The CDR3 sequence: CASSPFLPGQGDYEQYF. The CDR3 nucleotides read TGTGCCAGCTCACCCTTCCTGCCGGGACAGGGGGACTACGAGCAGTACTTC.

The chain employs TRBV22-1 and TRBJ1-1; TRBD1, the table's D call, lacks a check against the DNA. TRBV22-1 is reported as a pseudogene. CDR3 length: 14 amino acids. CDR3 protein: CASKSRQPNTEAFF. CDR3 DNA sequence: TGTGCCAGCAAATCCCGACAGCCCAACACTGAAGCTTTCTTT.

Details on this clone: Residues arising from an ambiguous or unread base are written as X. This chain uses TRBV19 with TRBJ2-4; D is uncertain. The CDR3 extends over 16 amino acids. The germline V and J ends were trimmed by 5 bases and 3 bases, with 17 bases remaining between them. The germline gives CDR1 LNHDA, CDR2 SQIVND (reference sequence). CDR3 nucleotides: TGTGCCAGTAGTCCCGGAACGGACCTAGYCAAAAACATTCAGTACTTC. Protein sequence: CASSPGTDLXKNIQYF.

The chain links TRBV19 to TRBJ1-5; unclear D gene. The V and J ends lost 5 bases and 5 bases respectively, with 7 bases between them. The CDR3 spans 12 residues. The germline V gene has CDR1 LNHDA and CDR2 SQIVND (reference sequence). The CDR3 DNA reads TGTGCCAGTAGTCTCCAGTATCAGCCCCAGCATTTT. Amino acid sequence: CASSLQYQPQHF.

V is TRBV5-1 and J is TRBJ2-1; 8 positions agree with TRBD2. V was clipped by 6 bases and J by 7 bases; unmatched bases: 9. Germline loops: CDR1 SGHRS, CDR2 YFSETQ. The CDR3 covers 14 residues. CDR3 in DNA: TGCGCCAGCAAAGTAAGCGGGGGCGTTAATGAGCAGTTCTTC. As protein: CASKVSGGVNEQFF.

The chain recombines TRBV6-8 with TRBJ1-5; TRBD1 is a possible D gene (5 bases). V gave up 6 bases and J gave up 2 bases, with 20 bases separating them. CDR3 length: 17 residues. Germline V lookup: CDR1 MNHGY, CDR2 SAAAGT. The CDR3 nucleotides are TGTGCCAGCAGGTACGCCGCAGGGAAGGATCGCAATCAGCCCCAGCATTTT. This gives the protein CASRYAAGKDRNQPQHF.

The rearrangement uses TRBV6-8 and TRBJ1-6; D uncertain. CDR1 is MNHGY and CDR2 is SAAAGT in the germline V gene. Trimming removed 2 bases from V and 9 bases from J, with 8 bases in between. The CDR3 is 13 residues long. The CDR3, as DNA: TGTGCCAGCAGTTACCATCCAGTTTCACCCCTCCACTTT. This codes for CASSYHPVSPLHF.

The CDR3 loop is CASSPPQSSEQFF. The DNA of the CDR3 is TGTGCCAGCTCACCACCACAGAGCAGTGAGCAGTTCTTC. V and J are TRBV18 and TRBJ2-1; D ambiguous. Germline V lookup: CDR1 KGHSH, CDR2 LQKENI. The CDR3 is made up of 13 amino acids. The V and J ends lost 0 bases and 9 bases respectively, with 9 bases between them.

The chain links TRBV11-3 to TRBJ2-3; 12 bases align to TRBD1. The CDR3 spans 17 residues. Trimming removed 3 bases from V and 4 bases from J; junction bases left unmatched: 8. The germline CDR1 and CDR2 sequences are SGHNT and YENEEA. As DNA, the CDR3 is TGTGCCAGCAGCTTGGGCTTGGGACAGGGGGCCTCAGATACGCAGTATTTT. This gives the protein CASSLGLGQGASDTQYF. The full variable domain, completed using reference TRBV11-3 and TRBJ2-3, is EAGVVQSPRYKIIEKKQPVAFWCNPISGHNTLYWYLQNLGQGPELLIRYENEEAVDDSQLPKDRFSAERLKGVDSTLKIQPAELGDSAVYLCASSLGLGQGASDTQYFGPGTRLTVL.

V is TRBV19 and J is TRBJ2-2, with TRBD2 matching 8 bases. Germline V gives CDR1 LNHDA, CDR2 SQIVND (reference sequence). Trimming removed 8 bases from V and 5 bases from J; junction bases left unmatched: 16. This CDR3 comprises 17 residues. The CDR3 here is CASGRGVARQATGELFF. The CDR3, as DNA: TGTGCCAGTGGGCGGGGGGTAGCGCGACAGGCAACCGGGGAGCTGTTTTTT. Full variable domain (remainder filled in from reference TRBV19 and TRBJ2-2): DGGITQSPKYLFRKEGQNVTLSCEQNLNHDAMYWYRQDPGQGLRLIYYSQIVNDFQKGDIAEGYSVSREKKESFPLTVTSAQKNPTAFYLCASGRGVARQATGELFFGEGSRLTVL.